These T cell receptor beta chains were read from a single sample in a study of regulatory T cells in long-lasting Graves disease. TCRdb passed the multiplex PCR reads through MiXCR, listing each CDR3 protein once. The sample lists 350,000 to 450,000 distinct CDR3 sequences; 20% were seen once. The sample in question was peripheral blood mononuclear cells (PBMCs), obtained when the disease was refractory, from a patient treated with antithyroid drugs. These receptors were obtained from a female donor with Graves disease. Each CDR3 is given with its conserved first and last residue. A D gene is named only where the DNA matches it firmly. Size is omitted from some rows. Given values are once, few, many or a class for expanded clones.

j_call: TRBJ2-4
clone_size: .
d_call: .
v_call: TRBV5-1
cdr3_nt: TGCGCCAGCAGCTCAGGAGGGGGGCAAAACATTCAGTACTTC
cdr3_aa: CASSSGGGQNIQYF

j_call: TRBJ2-7
clone_size: many
d_call: .
v_call: TRBV6-5
cdr3_nt: TGTGCCAGCAGTTACTCCTCCGGGACTTCCTACGAGCAGTACTTC
cdr3_aa: CASSYSSGTSYEQYF

j_call: TRBJ2-2
clone_size: many
d_call: .
v_call: TRBV5-6
cdr3_nt: TGTGCCAGCAGCTTGATCATAAACACCGGGGAGCTGTTTTTT
cdr3_aa: CASSLIINTGELFF

j_call: TRBJ2-5
clone_size: .
d_call: .
v_call: TRBV19
cdr3_nt: TGTGCCAGTAGTCCACGTAGAGGGGGCCAAGAGACCCAGTACTTC
cdr3_aa: CASSPRRGGQETQYF

j_call: TRBJ1-2
clone_size: many
d_call: .
v_call: TRBV2
cdr3_nt: TGTGCCAGCAGTGCCGGGGGCAGCTATGGCTACACCTTC
cdr3_aa: CASSAGGSYGYTF

j_call: TRBJ1-1
clone_size: .
d_call: .
v_call: TRBV30
cdr3_nt: TGTGCCTGGAGTTCCTTGGGGCGAGCGGGTGAAGCTTTCTTT
cdr3_aa: CAWSSLGRAGEAFF

j_call: TRBJ2-4
clone_size: many
d_call: TRBD2
v_call: TRBV11-2
cdr3_nt: TGTGCCAGCAGCTCACACCCGGGACTAGCAATAGCCAAAAACATTCAGTACTTC
cdr3_aa: CASSSHPGLAIAKNIQYF

j_call: TRBJ2-7
clone_size: .
d_call: TRBD2
v_call: TRBV20-1
cdr3_nt: TGCAGTGCTAGAAAGGGACCAGCGGGAGTGGGGGAGGAGACCTACGAGCAGTACTTC
cdr3_aa: CSARKGPAGVGEETYEQYF

j_call: TRBJ1-5
clone_size: .
d_call: .
v_call: TRBV20-1
cdr3_nt: TGCAGTGCTACGGACAGTAATCAGCCCCAGCATTTT
cdr3_aa: CSATDSNQPQHF

j_call: TRBJ1-1
clone_size: many
d_call: .
v_call: TRBV11-2
cdr3_nt: TGTGCCAGCAGCCTACAGGAAGTCGCCACTGAAGCTTTCTTT
cdr3_aa: CASSLQEVATEAFF

j_call: TRBJ1-1
clone_size: .
d_call: .
v_call: TRBV4-3
cdr3_nt: TGCGCCAGCAGCCAAGATCGACAAGGCACTGAAGCTTTCTTT
cdr3_aa: CASSQDRQGTEAFF

j_call: TRBJ2-7
clone_size: many
d_call: TRBD1
v_call: TRBV7-6
cdr3_nt: TGTGCCAGCAGCTTACAGGGGGCTCGGGAGCAGTACTTC
cdr3_aa: CASSLQGAREQYF

j_call: TRBJ1-2
clone_size: many
d_call: TRBD1
v_call: TRBV28
cdr3_nt: TGTGCCAGCAGTTTGATGGCAGGGGGCGCGGAGTTTAACTATGGCTACACCTTC
cdr3_aa: CASSLMAGGAEFNYGYTF

j_call: TRBJ2-5
clone_size: few
d_call: TRBD2
v_call: TRBV29-1
cdr3_nt: TGCAGCGTTTCCTGGACTAGCGGAGAGACCCAGTACTTC
cdr3_aa: CSVSWTSGETQYF

j_call: TRBJ1-4
clone_size: many
d_call: .
v_call: TRBV2
cdr3_nt: TGTGCCAGCAGTTCCGTCCGGGACGGGTATGAAAAACTGTTTTTT
cdr3_aa: CASSSVRDGYEKLFF

j_call: TRBJ2-5
clone_size: .
d_call: .
v_call: TRBV12-3/TRBV12-4
cdr3_nt: TGTGCCAGCAGAAATCGACGTACCCAAGAGACCCAGTACTTC
cdr3_aa: CASRNRRTQETQYF

j_call: TRBJ2-7
clone_size: many
d_call: TRBD2
v_call: TRBV6-1
cdr3_nt: TGTGCCAGTGCCCTCACCATGGTCGCGGGGGACTACGAGCAGTACTTC
cdr3_aa: CASALTMVAGDYEQYF

j_call: TRBJ2-7
clone_size: few
d_call: .
v_call: TRBV20-1
cdr3_nt: TGCAGTGCTACCGTTTTTGGGGCCTACGAGCAGTACTTC
cdr3_aa: CSATVFGAYEQYF

j_call: TRBJ2-2
clone_size: many
d_call: .
v_call: TRBV2
cdr3_nt: TGTGCCAGCAGTGAAAGTCTAGCGAACACCGGGGAGCTGTTTTTT
cdr3_aa: CASSESLANTGELFF

j_call: TRBJ2-7
clone_size: many
d_call: .
v_call: TRBV6-2/TRBV6-3
cdr3_nt: TGTGCCAGCAGTTCCACGGGACGGATACCCTACGAGCAGTACTTC
cdr3_aa: CASSSTGRIPYEQYF

j_call: TRBJ1-1
clone_size: .
d_call: .
v_call: TRBV30
cdr3_nt: TGTGCCTGGAGTGTAGGGGGTCGCACTGAAGCTTTCTTT
cdr3_aa: CAWSVGGRTEAFF

j_call: TRBJ2-1
clone_size: .
d_call: .
v_call: TRBV6-6
cdr3_nt: TGTGCCAGCAGTTACTCGGGGGGTGAGCAGTTCTTC
cdr3_aa: CASSYSGGEQFF

j_call: TRBJ1-4
clone_size: many
d_call: .
v_call: TRBV28
cdr3_nt: TGTGCCAGCAGTTATCCCACAGCTACCGAGGGTGAAAAACTGTTTTTT
cdr3_aa: CASSYPTATEGEKLFF

j_call: TRBJ1-6
clone_size: few
d_call: .
v_call: TRBV12-3/TRBV12-4
cdr3_nt: TGTGCCAGCAGTTTAAGAACCCGGGGAAATTCACCCCTCCACTTT
cdr3_aa: CASSLRTRGNSPLHF

j_call: TRBJ1-2
clone_size: many
d_call: .
v_call: TRBV28
cdr3_nt: TGTGCCAGCAGTTTATTAGGACAGTACTATGGCTACACCTTC
cdr3_aa: CASSLLGQYYGYTF

j_call: TRBJ2-5
clone_size: .
d_call: TRBD2
v_call: TRBV29-1
cdr3_nt: TGCAGCGGACAGCTAGCGGGAGTAGGAGAGACCCAGTACTTC
cdr3_aa: CSGQLAGVGETQYF

j_call: TRBJ2-6
clone_size: .
d_call: TRBD1
v_call: TRBV6-1
cdr3_nt: TGTGCCAGCAGTCAGGGACAGGGGGCGCCAGCTGGGGCCAACGTCCTGACTTTC
cdr3_aa: CASSQGQGAPAGANVLTF

j_call: TRBJ2-2
clone_size: .
d_call: TRBD2
v_call: TRBV30
cdr3_nt: TGTGCCTGGAGTCCCCTAGCGGGTGGTACCGGGGAGCTGTTTTTT
cdr3_aa: CAWSPLAGGTGELFF

j_call: TRBJ2-1
clone_size: few
d_call: .
v_call: TRBV30
cdr3_nt: TGTGCCTGGAGCCTCGGGGGCAAGGGTGAGCAGTTCTTC
cdr3_aa: CAWSLGGKGEQFF

j_call: TRBJ2-7
clone_size: few
d_call: .
v_call: TRBV19
cdr3_nt: TGTGCCAGTAGTCCACTCGTCAGACCGGGAGACGAGCAGTACTTC
cdr3_aa: CASSPLVRPGDEQYF

j_call: TRBJ1-2
clone_size: .
d_call: .
v_call: TRBV20-1
cdr3_nt: TGCAGTGCTAGTGAGGCTGCGGGCTATGGCTACACCTTC
cdr3_aa: CSASEAAGYGYTF

j_call: TRBJ2-5
clone_size: many
d_call: .
v_call: TRBV11-2
cdr3_nt: TGTGCCAGCAGCTTCGGGGGTCGAGAGACCCAGTACTTC
cdr3_aa: CASSFGGRETQYF

j_call: TRBJ2-7
clone_size: few
d_call: .
v_call: TRBV7-9
cdr3_nt: TGTGCCAGCAGCTCAGTCTCGGGTTCCGAGCAGTACTTC
cdr3_aa: CASSSVSGSEQYF

j_call: TRBJ2-5
clone_size: .
d_call: TRBD2
v_call: TRBV18
cdr3_nt: TGTGCCAGCTCACCTAAGCGGGAGCTACAAGAGACCCAGTACTTC
cdr3_aa: CASSPKRELQETQYF

j_call: TRBJ2-7
clone_size: few
d_call: TRBD2
v_call: TRBV7-2
cdr3_nt: TGTGCCAGCAGCCCCCGGGGGGTAGCGGACTACGAGCAGTACTTC
cdr3_aa: CASSPRGVADYEQYF

j_call: TRBJ2-7
clone_size: many
d_call: .
v_call: TRBV20-1
cdr3_nt: TGCAGTGCCCTCGGGACCTTCGGGGGTTACGAGCAGTACTTC
cdr3_aa: CSALGTFGGYEQYF